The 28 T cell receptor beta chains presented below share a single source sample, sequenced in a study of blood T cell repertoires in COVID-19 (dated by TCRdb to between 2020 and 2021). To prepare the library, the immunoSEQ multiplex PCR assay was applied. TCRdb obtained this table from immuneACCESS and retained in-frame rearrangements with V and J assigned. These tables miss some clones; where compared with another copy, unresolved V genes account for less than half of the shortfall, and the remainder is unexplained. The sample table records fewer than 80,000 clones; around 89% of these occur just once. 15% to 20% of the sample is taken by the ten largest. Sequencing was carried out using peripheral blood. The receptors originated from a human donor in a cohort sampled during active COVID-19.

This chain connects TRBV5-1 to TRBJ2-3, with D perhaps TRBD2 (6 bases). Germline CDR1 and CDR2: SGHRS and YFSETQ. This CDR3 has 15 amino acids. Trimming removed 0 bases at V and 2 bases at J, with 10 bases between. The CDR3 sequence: CASSLVAGTTDTQYF. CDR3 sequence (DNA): TGCGCCAGCAGCTTGGTTGCGGGGACCACAGATACGCAGTATTTT.

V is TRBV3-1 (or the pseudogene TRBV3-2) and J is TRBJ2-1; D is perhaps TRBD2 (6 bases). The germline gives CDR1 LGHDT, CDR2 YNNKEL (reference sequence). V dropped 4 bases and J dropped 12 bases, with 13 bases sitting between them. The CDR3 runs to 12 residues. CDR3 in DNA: TGTGCCAGCAGCCTGGCGGGACTGGGGCAGTTCTTC. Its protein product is CASSLAGLGQFF.

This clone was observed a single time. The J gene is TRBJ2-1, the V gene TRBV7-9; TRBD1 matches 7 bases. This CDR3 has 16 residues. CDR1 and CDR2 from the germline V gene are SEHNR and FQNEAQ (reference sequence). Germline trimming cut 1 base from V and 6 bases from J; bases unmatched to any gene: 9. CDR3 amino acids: CASSLGGKGAGNEQFF. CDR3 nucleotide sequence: TGTGCCAGCAGCTTAGGAGGAAAGGGGGCGGGCAATGAGCAGTTCTTC.

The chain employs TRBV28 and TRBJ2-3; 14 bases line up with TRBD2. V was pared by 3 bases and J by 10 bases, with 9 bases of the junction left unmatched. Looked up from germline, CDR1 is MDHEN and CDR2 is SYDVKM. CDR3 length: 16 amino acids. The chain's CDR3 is CASSFWAGLAGGAQYF. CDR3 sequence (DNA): TGTGCCAGCAGTTTTTGGGCTGGACTAGCGGGAGGTGCGCAGTATTTT.

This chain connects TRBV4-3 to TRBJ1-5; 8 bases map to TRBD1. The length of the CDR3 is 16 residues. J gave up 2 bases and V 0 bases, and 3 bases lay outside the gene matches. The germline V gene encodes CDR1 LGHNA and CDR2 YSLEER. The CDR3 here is CASSQDLQGGNQPQHF. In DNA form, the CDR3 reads TGCGCCAGCAGCCAAGATTTACAGGGGGGCAATCAGCCCCAGCATTTT.

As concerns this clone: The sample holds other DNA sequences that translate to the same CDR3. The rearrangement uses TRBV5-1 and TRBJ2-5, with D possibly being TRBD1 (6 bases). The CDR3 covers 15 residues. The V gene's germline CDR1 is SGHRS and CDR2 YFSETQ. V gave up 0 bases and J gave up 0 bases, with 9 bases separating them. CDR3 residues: CASSLGGQYQETQYF. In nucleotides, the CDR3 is TGCGCCAGCAGCTTGGGAGGACAGTACCAAGAGACCCAGTACTTC.

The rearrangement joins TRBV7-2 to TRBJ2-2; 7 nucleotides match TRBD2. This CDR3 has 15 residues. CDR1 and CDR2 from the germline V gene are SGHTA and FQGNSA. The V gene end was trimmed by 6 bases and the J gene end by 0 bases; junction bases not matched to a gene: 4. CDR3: CASSGGGANTGELFF. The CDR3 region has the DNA TGTGCCAGCAGTGGCGGGGGAGCGAACACCGGGGAGCTGTTTTTT.

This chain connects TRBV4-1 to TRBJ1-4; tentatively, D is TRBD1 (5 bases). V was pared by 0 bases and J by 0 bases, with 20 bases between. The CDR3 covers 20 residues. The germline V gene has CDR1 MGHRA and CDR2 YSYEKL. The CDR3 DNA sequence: TGCGCCAGCAGCCAAGACTTATGGGGTCGACAGACCCCAACTAATGAAAAACTGTTTTTT. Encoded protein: CASSQDLWGRQTPTNEKLFF.

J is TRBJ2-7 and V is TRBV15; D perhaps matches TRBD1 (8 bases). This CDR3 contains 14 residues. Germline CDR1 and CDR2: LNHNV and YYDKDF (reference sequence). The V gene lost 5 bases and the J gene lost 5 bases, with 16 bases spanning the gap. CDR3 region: CATSLQGGRDEQYF. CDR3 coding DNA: TGTGCCACCAGCCTACAGGGGGGGAGGGACGAGCAGTACTTC.

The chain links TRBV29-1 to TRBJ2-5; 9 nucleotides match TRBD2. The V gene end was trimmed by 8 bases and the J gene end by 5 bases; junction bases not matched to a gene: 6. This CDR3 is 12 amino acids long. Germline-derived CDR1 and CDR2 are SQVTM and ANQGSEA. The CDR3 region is CSPAGGGETQYF. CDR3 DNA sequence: TGCAGCCCAGCGGGGGGTGGGGAGACCCAGTACTTC.

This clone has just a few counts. In DNA form, the CDR3 reads TGTGCCAGCAGTGCCCGTCCCCAGGGGCTTACGCAGTATTTT. Translating it yields CASSARPQGLTQYF. The chain combines TRBV2 with TRBJ2-3; a possible D gene is TRBD1 (6 bases). The germline gives CDR1 SNHLY, CDR2 FYNNEI. V was cut by 4 bases and J by 8 bases, with 16 bases left in between. This CDR3 is built from 14 residues.

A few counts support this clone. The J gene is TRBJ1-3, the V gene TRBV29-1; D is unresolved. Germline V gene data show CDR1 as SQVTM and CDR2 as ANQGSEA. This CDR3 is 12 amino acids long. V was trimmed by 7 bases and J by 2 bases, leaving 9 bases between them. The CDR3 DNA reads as TGCAGCGCCCTAATGCCTGGAAACACCATATATTTT. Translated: CSALMPGNTIYF.

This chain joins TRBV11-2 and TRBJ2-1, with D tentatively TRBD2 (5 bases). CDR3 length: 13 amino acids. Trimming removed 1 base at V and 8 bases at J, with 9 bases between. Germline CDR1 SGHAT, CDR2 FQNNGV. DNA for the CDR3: TGTGCCAGCAGCTTAGTCCTGAGGGATGAGCAGTTCTTC. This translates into CASSLVLRDEQFF.

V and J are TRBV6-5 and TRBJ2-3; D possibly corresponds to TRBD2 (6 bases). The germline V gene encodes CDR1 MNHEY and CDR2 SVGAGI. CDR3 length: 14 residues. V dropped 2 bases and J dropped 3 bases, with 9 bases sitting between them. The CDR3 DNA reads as TGTGCCAGCAGTTACGAACTAGCTACAGATACGCAGTATTTT. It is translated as CASSYELATDTQYF.

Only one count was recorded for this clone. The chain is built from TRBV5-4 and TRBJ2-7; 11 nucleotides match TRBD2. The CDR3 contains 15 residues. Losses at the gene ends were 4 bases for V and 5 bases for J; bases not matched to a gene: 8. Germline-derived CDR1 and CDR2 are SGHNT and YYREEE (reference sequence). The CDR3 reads CASSPRLAGRDEQYF. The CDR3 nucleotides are TGTGCCAGCAGCCCTCGACTAGCGGGACGCGACGAGCAGTACTTC. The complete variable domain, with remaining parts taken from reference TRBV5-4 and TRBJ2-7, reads ETGVTQSPTHLIKTRGQQVTLRCSSQSGHNTVSWYQQALGQGPQFIFQYYREEENGRGNFPPRFSGLQFPNYSSELNVNALELDDSALYLCASSPRLAGRDEQYFGPGTRLTVT.

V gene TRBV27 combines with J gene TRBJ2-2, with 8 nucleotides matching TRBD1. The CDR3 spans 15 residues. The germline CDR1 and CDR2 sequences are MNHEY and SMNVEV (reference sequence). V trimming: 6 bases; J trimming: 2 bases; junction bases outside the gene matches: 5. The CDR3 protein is CASRWDRTNTGELFF. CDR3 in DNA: TGTGCCAGCAGATGGGACAGGACAAACACCGGGGAGCTGTTTTTT.

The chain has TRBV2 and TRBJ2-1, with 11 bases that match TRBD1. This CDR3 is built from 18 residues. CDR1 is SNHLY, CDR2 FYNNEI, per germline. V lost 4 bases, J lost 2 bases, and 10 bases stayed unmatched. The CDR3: CASSGRRTGGSTYNEQFF. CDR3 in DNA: TGTGCCAGCAGTGGGAGGAGGACAGGGGGCTCCACCTACAATGAGCAGTTCTTC.

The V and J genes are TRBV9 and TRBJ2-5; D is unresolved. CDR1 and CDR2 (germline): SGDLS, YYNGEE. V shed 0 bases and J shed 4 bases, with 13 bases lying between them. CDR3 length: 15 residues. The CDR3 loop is CASSVDMMASETQYF. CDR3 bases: TGTGCCAGCAGCGTAGATATGATGGCATCAGAGACCCAGTACTTC.

The chain's CDR3 is CASSDRDRGSYGYTF. The CDR3 DNA reads as TGCGCCAGCAGCGACCGGGACAGGGGATCCTATGGCTACACCTTC. The J gene is TRBJ1-2, the V gene TRBV5-1, with 10 nucleotides matching TRBD1. V trimming: 4 bases; J trimming: 4 bases; junction bases outside the gene matches: 7. The germline V gene has CDR1 SGHRS and CDR2 YFSETQ. This CDR3 is 15 amino acids long.

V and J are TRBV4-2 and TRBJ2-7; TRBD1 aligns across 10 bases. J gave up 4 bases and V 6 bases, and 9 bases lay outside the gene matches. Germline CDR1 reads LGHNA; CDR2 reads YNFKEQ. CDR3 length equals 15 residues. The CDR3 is CASSLMTGGPYEQYF. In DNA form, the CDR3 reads TGTGCCAGCAGTCTTATGACAGGGGGCCCATACGAGCAGTACTTC.

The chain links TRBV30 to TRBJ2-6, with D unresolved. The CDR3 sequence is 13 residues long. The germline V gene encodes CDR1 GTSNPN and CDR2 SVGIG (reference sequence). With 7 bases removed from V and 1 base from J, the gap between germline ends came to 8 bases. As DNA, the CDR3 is TGTGCCTTACACAAGTCTGGGGCCAACGTCCTGACTTTC. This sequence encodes CALHKSGANVLTF.

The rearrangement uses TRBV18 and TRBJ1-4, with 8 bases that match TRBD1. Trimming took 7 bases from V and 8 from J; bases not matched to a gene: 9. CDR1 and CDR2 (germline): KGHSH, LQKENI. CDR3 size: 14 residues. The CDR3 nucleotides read TGTGCCAGCTTTGACAGGGGAGGTAACGAAAAACTGTTTTTT. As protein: CASFDRGGNEKLFF.

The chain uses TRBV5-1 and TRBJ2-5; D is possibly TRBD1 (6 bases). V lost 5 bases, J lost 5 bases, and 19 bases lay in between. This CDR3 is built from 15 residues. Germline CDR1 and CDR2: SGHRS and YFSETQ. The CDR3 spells CASSGQGQARETQYF. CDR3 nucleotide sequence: TGCGCCAGCAGTGGTCAGGGGCAGGCACGGGAGACCCAGTACTTC. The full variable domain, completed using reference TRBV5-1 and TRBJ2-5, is KAGVTQTPRYLIKTRGQQVTLSCSPISGHRSVSWYQQTPGQGLQFLFEYFSETQRNKGNFPGRFSGRQFSNSRSEMNVSTLELGDSALYLCASSGQGQARETQYFGPGTRLLVL.

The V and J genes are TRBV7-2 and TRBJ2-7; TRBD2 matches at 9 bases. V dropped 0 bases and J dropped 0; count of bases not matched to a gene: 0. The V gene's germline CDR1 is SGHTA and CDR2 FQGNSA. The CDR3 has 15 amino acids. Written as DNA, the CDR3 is TGTGCCAGCAGCTTAGCTAGCGGGAGCTCCTACGAGCAGTACTTC. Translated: CASSLASGSSYEQYF.

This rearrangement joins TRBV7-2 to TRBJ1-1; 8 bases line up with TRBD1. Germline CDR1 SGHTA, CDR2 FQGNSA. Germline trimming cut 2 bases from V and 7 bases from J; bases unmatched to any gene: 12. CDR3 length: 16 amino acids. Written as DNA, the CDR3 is TGTGCCAGCAGCTTACCTAGGGGGGACAGGTCGAATGAAGCTTTCTTT. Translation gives CASSLPRGDRSNEAFF.

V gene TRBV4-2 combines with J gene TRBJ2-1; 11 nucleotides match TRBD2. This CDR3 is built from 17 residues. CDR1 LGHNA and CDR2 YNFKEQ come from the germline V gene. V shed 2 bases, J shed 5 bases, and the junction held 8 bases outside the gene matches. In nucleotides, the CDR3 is TGTGCCAGCAGCCAATACTTTGGGACTAGCGGACACAATGAGCAGTTCTTC. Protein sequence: CASSQYFGTSGHNEQFF.

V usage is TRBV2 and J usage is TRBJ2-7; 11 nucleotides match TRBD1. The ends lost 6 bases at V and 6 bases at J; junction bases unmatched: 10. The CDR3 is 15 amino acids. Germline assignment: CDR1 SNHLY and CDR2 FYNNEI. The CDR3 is CASRAQGGQGAEQYF. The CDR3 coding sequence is TGTGCCAGCAGGGCTCAGGGCGGACAGGGGGCCGAGCAGTACTTC.

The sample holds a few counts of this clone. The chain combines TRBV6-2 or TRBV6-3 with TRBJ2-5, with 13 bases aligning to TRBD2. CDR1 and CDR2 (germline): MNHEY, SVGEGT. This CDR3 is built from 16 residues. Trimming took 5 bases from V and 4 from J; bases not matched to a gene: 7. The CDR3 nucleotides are TGTGCCAGCAGTCGACGTACTAGCGGGGGGGCAGAGACCCAGTACTTC. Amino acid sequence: CASSRRTSGGAETQYF.